This T cell receptor beta chain was obtained from a study of CXCR3-negative and CXCR3-positive naive CD8 T cells. Study conclusions and caveats: Memory CD8+ cells showed much lower diversity, while both naive subsets were comparably high. A higher hydrophobicity marked the TRB CDR3s of CXCR3-positive naive cells versus CXCR3-negative naive cells.

Of note for this clonotype: The antigen remains unidentified.

Preparation of TRB cDNA libraries relied on 5' RACE carrying UMI labels. Reanalyzing the 5' RACE reads, TCRdb keeps one entry per CDR3 protein, without DNA. Recorded here are about 89,000 distinct CDR3 sequences; the top ten clones represent roughly 0.48%. Naive CD8+ T cells carried a CD45RO-CCR7+CD27+CD95- phenotype. The receptor comes from a human donor in good health. Some clones in this sample may be carry-over from other donors' samples. The material sequenced was naive CXCR3+ CD8+ T cells from blood. Subset of the sample: CD45RO-CCR7+CD27+CD95- naive CD8+ T cells expressing CXCR3 (TNR3+).

CDR3 sequence: CASSLSLAGPYNEQFF. The chain couples TRBV7-3 to TRBJ2-1; without DNA, the TCRdb call of TRBD2 cannot be checked. Germline-derived CDR1 and CDR2 are SGHTA and FQGTGA. The CDR3 is made up of 16 amino acids.